This T cell receptor beta chain was sequenced for a study of blood T cell repertoires in COVID-19. TCRdb's copy holds only in-frame clones and misses some; the assay was immunoSEQ multiplex PCR. The sample holds some 20,000 clones, 75% to 90% seen once. Looked up from germline, CDR1 is SGHNT and CDR2 is YYREEE (reference sequence). The CDR3 loop spans 14 amino acids. V was pared by 3 bases and J by 3 bases, with 6 bases of the junction left unmatched. This rearrangement joins TRBV5-4 to TRBJ2-7, with 7 bases identical to TRBD1. This clonotype was sampled from a human donor with acute or convalescent COVID-19. The donor label of this sample is uncertain. The specimen was peripheral blood. CDR3 bases: TGTGCCAGCAGCTCCCAACAGGGGCGCTACGAGCAGTACTTC. It codes for CASSSQQGRYEQYF. The variable domain in full, completed from reference TRBV5-4 and TRBJ2-7, reads ETGVTQSPTHLIKTRGQQVTLRCSSQSGHNTVSWYQQALGQGPQFIFQYYREEENGRGNFPPRFSGLQFPNYSSELNVNALELDDSALYLCASSSQQGRYEQYFGPGTRLTVT.